Below are 9 T cell receptor beta chains sequenced from a single sample in a study of T cell changes during pregnancy in multiple sclerosis. Produced via immunoSEQ multiplex PCR; TCRdb's table is partial and in-frame only. The sample shows about 110,000 clones, about 94% of them seen only once. Source: peripheral blood, taken in the third trimester of pregnancy. Source of these receptors: a female donor with multiple sclerosis, enrolled in a pregnancy study.

The CDR3 DNA follows: TGTGCCAGCAGTCCACAACAGGGTGTAGGGCAGCCCCAGCATTTT. It codes for CASSPQQGVGQPQHF. J is TRBJ1-5 and V is TRBV27, with TRBD1 as a possible D gene (6 bases). Trimming took 5 bases from V and 7 from J, leaving 18 bases between them. Germline assignment: CDR1 MNHEY and CDR2 SMNVEV (reference sequence). The CDR3 is made up of 15 amino acids.

This chain connects TRBV5-1 to TRBJ2-7, with a possible D match to TRBD1 (6 bases). The CDR3 sequence is 15 residues long. V was shortened by 0 bases and J by 4 bases, with 14 bases between the two germline ends. CDR1 and CDR2 (germline): SGHRS, YFSETQ. The DNA of the CDR3 is TGCGCCAGCAGCTTGGTACCCCAGACAGGTTACGAGCAGTACTTC. Translated, it gives CASSLVPQTGYEQYF.

V gene TRBV6-1 combines with J gene TRBJ2-5; tentative D call: TRBD2 (5 bases). Looked up from germline, CDR1 is MNHNS and CDR2 is SASEGT. Trimming cost V 2 bases and J 4 bases, with 14 bases left between them. This CDR3 is built from 15 residues. The CDR3 reads CASSETRGEGETQYF. The CDR3 nucleotides read TGTGCCAGCAGTGAAACCCGGGGAGAGGGAGAGACCCAGTACTTC.

J is TRBJ1-5 and V is TRBV19; D perhaps matches TRBD1 (5 bases). V was pared by 3 bases and J by 12 bases, with 21 bases between. Germline V CDR1 and CDR2: LNHDA, SQIVND (reference sequence). CDR3 length: 15 amino acids. The CDR3 nucleotides are TGTGCCAGTAGTATGGGAGGGGCTAGGTCCCAGGGCCAGCATTTT. Translation: CASSMGGARSQGQHF.

The J gene is TRBJ2-7, the V gene TRBV4-1; tentative D call: TRBD2 (6 bases). The germline CDR1 and CDR2 sequences are MGHRA and YSYEKL. The CDR3 extends over 15 amino acids. Trimming stripped 3 bases from V and 6 bases from J, with 18 bases between. The chain's CDR3 is CASSQMPVQGLEQYF. The CDR3 DNA follows: TGCGCCAGCAGCCAGATGCCCGTCCAGGGACTCGAGCAGTACTTC.

V is TRBV7-2 and J is TRBJ1-5; 7 nucleotides align to TRBD1. This CDR3 has 19 residues. V dropped 4 bases and J dropped 0; count of bases not matched to a gene: 15. In germline, CDR1 is SGHTA, CDR2 FQGNSA. CDR3 in amino acids: CASSSSRQGINHSNQPQHF. CDR3 DNA sequence: TGTGCCAGCAGCTCCTCTAGACAGGGAATAAACCATAGCAATCAGCCCCAGCATTTT.

This chain links TRBV7-2 with TRBJ1-2; 9 nucleotides match TRBD1. This CDR3 spans 13 amino acids. Losses at the gene ends were 5 bases for V and 8 bases for J; bases not matched to a gene: 6. CDR1 is SGHTA and CDR2 is FQGNSA in the germline V gene. This chain's CDR3 is CASSVDRGEGYTF. The CDR3 DNA sequence: TGTGCCAGCAGCGTGGACAGGGGCGAAGGCTACACCTTC.

This clone was recorded a few times. The V and J genes are TRBV4-1 and TRBJ1-1; D is perhaps TRBD1 (6 bases). Looked up from germline, CDR1 is MGHRA and CDR2 is YSYEKL. V was trimmed by 0 bases and J by 1 base, leaving 6 bases between them. The CDR3 sequence is 14 residues long. CDR3: CASSQEGGNTEAFF. The CDR3 DNA sequence: TGCGCCAGCAGCCAAGAAGGGGGGAACACTGAAGCTTTCTTT.

This clone was recorded a few times. DNA for the CDR3: TGTGCCAGCAGGTGGACAGGGGGTGGCTACACCTTC. Its translation: CASRWTGGGYTF. The chain uses TRBV6-1 and TRBJ1-2; 10 bases agree with TRBD1. The CDR3 has 12 residues. J lost 7 bases, V lost 6 bases, and 2 bases had no gene match. Germline values: CDR1 MNHNS, CDR2 SASEGT.